This TCR beta chain was obtained from a study of shared clonotypes between healthy human individuals. Study-level points and caveats: Clonotype sharing among donors, it was expected, would be affected by sequencing depth.

TCRdb keeps only in-frame clones here, not all; method: immunoSEQ multiplex PCR. The repertoire has 2.3 million or so clones, 85% to 95% of them found once; the top ten carry 0.39%. Only one count was recorded for this clone. What it recognizes is unknown. The same CDR3 can be traced to other DNA sequences in this sample. The sequencing sample was made of naive CD4+ T cells from PBMCs. Regarding subset: CD45RA+ positively selected. This receptor was identified in a man younger than 35 in good health. Some clones in this sample may be carry-over from other donors' samples.

The CDR3 sequence is CSVGAGRETQYF. The CDR3 region has the DNA TGCAGCGTTGGGGCAGGGAGAGAAACCCAGTACTTC. The gene calls are TRBV29-1 and TRBJ2-5; D possibly uses TRBD1 or TRBD2 (5 bases each). The germline V gene encodes CDR1 SQVTM and CDR2 ANQGSEA. The CDR3 runs 12 residues. The V end was cut by 4 bases, the J end by 8 bases, with 14 bases between.